This T cell receptor (beta chain) was recorded in a study of cytomegalovirus exposure and HLA in healthy donors. Findings of the study overall: Later analysis demonstrated an association between a missense DCLRE1C variant and TCR beta V- and J-gene trimming.

The donors gave bone marrow, and they were healthy. 60 Vbeta and 13 Jbeta primers were used in PCR. Authors' processing steps: Later, 80 million or so unique TCR beta chains were counted in an analysis, and roughly 11 million of them were shared. Clones were sequenced by immunoSEQ multiplex PCR, and TCRdb holds only the in-frame ones, with some missing. That table supplies the V and J calls and clone size; D and trimming were determined from the DNA. This table holds more than 95,000 clones, more than 75% found once. V shed 8 bases and J 8 bases; nucleotides not matched to a gene: 14. There are 14 residues in the CDR3. Germline-derived CDR1 and CDR2 are LNHDA and SQIVND (reference sequence). Comments on this clone: The antigen is not known.

The specimen sequenced was PBMCs. V usage is TRBV19 and J usage is TRBJ1-2, with 7 bases aligning to TRBD1. The receptor comes from a woman in her late teens or twenties in good health and CMV-seropositive. CDR3 sequence reads: CASVPRQGPRGYTF. Here the CDR3 DNA reads TGTGCCAGTGTCCCGCGACAGGGCCCACGAGGCTACACCTTC.